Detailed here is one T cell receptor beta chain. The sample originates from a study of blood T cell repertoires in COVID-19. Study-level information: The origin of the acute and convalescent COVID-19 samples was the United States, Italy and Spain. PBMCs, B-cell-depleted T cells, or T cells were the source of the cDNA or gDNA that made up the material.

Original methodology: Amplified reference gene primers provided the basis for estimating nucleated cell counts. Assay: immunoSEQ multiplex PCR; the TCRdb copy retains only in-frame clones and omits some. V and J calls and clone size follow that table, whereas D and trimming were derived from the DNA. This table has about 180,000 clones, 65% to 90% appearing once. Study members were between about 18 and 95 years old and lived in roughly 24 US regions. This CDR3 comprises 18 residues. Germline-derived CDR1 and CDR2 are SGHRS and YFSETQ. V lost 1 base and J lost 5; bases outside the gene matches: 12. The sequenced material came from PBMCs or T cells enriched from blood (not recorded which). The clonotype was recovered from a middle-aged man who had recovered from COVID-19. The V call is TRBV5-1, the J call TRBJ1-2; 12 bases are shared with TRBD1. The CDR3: CASSLRTTTGQGAYGYTF. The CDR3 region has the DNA TGCGCCAGCAGCTTGAGAACCACTACGGGACAGGGGGCGTATGGCTACACCTTC.